This T cell receptor (beta chain) was recovered during a study of cytomegalovirus exposure and HLA in healthy donors. The assay was immunoSEQ multiplex PCR, and TCRdb's table has in-frame clones only and misses some. The sample contains about 95,000 clones, about 85% of which appear only once. The germline V and J ends were trimmed by 1 base and 2 bases, with 8 bases remaining between them. The CDR3 length is 14 residues. Germline values: CDR1 SGHTA, CDR2 FQGNSA. General study points: According to a later analysis, TCR clusters from the first cohort tended to co-occur in the 120 or so validation repertoires.

Concerning this clone: Its antigen remains unknown.

Specimen: PBMCs. This sequence joins TRBV7-2 and TRBJ2-5, with TRBD2 as a possible D gene (5 bases). The receptor was derived from a man aged 18 to 29 in good health and CMV-seropositive. In DNA form, the CDR3 reads TGTGCCAGCAGCTTAGGGAGGCAGCAAGAGACCCAGTACTTC. This translates into CASSLGRQQETQYF.